The sequence of this TCR beta chain was determined in a study of blood T cell repertoires in COVID-19. Study details: Both acute and convalescent COVID-19 samples were obtained from the United States, Italy and Spain.

One Seattle source followed patients from active infection through their disease course. Original analysis: Reference gene primer amplification gave nucleated cell count estimates. The repertoire was sequenced with immunoSEQ multiplex PCR; TCRdb's copy has only in-frame clones and lacks some. V and J calls and clone size are as listed in that table; D and trimming were resolved from the DNA. The table has 200,000 to 300,000 clones, 91% seen once. Trimming pared 0 bases from V and 0 bases from J, leaving 6 bases between. The germline V gene encodes CDR1 SGHDT and CDR2 YYEEEE. The CDR3 is made up of 14 amino acids.

The sequencing input was peripheral blood. The TCR comes from a person aged 18 to 35 with COVID-19, enrolled during active disease. The chain uses TRBV5-6 and TRBJ1-1; D is unclear. The CDR3, as DNA: TGTGCCAGCAGCTTGGGTCCGGTGAACACTGAAGCTTTCTTT. Translating gives CASSLGPVNTEAFF.